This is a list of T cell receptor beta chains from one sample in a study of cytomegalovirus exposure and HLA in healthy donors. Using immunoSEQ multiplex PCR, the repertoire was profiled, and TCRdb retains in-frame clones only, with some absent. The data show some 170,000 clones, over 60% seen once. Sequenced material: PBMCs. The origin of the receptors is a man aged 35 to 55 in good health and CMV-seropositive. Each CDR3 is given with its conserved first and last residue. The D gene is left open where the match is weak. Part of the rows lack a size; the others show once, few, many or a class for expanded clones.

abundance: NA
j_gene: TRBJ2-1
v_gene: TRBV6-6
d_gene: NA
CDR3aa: CASSYDSQYNEQFF
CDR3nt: TGTGCCAGCAGTTACGACAGCCAGTACAATGAGCAGTTCTTC

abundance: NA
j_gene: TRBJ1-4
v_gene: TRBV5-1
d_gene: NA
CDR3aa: CASSLVGQGNEKLFF
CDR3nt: TGCGCCAGCAGCTTGGTAGGGCAGGGAAATGAAAAACTGTTTTTT

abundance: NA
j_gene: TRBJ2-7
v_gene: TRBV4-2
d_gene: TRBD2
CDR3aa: CASSQLLAGGPGEQYF
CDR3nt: TGTGCCAGCAGCCAACTACTAGCGGGAGGGCCAGGCGAGCAGTACTTC

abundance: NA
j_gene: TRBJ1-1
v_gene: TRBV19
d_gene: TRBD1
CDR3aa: CASTRGVAEAFF
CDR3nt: TGTGCCAGCACCAGGGGGGTCGCTGAAGCTTTCTTT

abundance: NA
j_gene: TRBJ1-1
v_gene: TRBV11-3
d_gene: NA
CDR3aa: CASSLGLTGYTEAFF
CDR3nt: TGTGCCAGCAGCTTGGGTCTTACAGGGTACACTGAAGCTTTCTTT

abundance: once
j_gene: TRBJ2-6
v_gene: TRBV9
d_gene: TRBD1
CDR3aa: CASSVVWTGRSGANVLTF
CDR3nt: TGTGCCAGCAGCGTAGTGTGGACAGGGCGCTCTGGGGCCAACGTCCTGACTTTC

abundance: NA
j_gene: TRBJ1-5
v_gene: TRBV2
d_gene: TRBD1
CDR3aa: CASSLQGFMNQPQHF
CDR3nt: TGTGCCAGCAGTTTACAGGGGTTTATGAATCAGCCCCAGCATTTT

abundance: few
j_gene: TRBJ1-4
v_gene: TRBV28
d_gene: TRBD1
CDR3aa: CASSLPGTGVEKLFF
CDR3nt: TGTGCCAGCAGTTTACCCGGGACAGGGGTCGAAAAACTGTTTTTT

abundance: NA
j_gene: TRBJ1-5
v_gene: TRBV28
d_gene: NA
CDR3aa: CASSLFRGINQPQHF
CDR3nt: TGTGCCAGCAGCTTATTTAGGGGGATCAATCAGCCCCAGCATTTT

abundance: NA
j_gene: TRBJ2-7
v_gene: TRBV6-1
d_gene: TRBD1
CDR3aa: CASSPEGDSPTHKYF
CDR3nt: TGTGCCAGCAGCCCTGAGGGGGACAGCCCTACGCATAAGTACTTC

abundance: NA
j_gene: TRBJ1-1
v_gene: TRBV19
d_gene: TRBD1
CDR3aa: CASTVTGGVRTEAFF
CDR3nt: TGTGCCAGTACCGTAACAGGGGGCGTACGCACTGAAGCTTTCTTT

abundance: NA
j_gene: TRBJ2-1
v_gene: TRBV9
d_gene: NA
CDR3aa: CASSTSWADNEQFF
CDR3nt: TGTGCCAGCAGCACCAGCTGGGCCGACAATGAGCAGTTCTTC

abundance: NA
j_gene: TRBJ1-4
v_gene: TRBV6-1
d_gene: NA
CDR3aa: CASSDVSRGGREKLFF
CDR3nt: TGTGCCAGCAGTGATGTATCACGGGGGGGCCGAGAAAAACTGTTTTTT

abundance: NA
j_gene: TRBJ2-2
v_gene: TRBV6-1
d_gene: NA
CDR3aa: CASIPRVIAGELFF
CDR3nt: TGTGCCAGCATCCCCAGGGTCATAGCCGGGGAGCTGTTTTTT

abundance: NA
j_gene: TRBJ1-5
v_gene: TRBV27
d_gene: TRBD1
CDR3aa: CASSRDRAAGLLQPQHF
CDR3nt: TGTGCCAGCAGCCGAGACAGGGCCGCCGGCCTACTACAGCCCCAGCATTTT

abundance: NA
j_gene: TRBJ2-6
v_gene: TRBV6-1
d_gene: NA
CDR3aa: CASQGLAGANVLTF
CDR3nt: TGTGCCAGCCAAGGACTTGCCGGGGCCAACGTCCTGACTTTC

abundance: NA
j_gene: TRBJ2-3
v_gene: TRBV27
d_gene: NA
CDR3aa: CASSLRSEGTQYF
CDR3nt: TGTGCCAGCAGTTTACGGAGCGAGGGAACGCAGTATTTT

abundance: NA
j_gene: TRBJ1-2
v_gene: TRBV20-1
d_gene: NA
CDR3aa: CSARVQAGYTF
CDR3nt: TGCAGTGCTAGAGTTCAGGCTGGCTACACCTTC

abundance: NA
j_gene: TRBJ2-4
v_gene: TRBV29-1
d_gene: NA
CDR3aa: CSVGSHGAKNIQYF
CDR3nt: TGCAGCGTTGGCTCACACGGGGCCAAAAACATTCAGTACTTC